The 8 T cell receptor beta chains in this list originate from one sample, sequenced in a study of identical twins. TCRdb reprocessed the 5' RACE reads with MiXCR, giving one entry per CDR3 protein. The repertoire holds 450,000 to 600,000 distinct CDR3 sequences, with more than 20% as singletons. The data were also submitted as part of a second study, on yellow fever vaccine responses in identical twins.

Sequences were obtained from CD4+ T cells sorted from blood. The receptor set was obtained from a woman aged 18-29 years in good health.

V usage is TRBV5-1 and J usage is TRBJ1-1, with 8 bases aligning to TRBD1. Germline loops: CDR1 SGHRS, CDR2 YFSETQ. The CDR3 contains 16 residues. The junction had 9 bases not matched to a gene; V was cut back by 4 bases and J by 1 base. CDR3 in DNA: TGCGCCAGCAGCCTAGGACAGGGAACACAGAACACTGAAGCTTTCTTT. Amino acid sequence: CASSLGQGTQNTEAFF. Looking up the rest from reference TRBV5-1 and TRBJ1-1 gives the full variable domain: KAGVTQTPRYLIKTRGQQVTLSCSPISGHRSVSWYQQTPGQGLQFLFEYFSETQRNKGNFPGRFSGRQFSNSRSEMNVSTLELGDSALYLCASSLGQGTQNTEAFFGQGTRLTVV.

This clonotype was seen only a few times. The chain employs TRBV3-1 and TRBJ2-7; D remains unclear. The germline gives CDR1 LGHDT, CDR2 YNNKEL (reference sequence). V was trimmed by 5 bases and J by 5 bases, leaving 16 bases between them. The length of the CDR3 is 14 residues. CDR3 region: CASSTRRTIHEQYF. CDR3 DNA: TGTGCCAGCAGCACACGAAGGACGATCCACGAGCAGTACTTC.

The CDR3 DNA reads as TGCAGTGCTAGAGAGTCCGGGTGGGCCAAAAACATTCAGTACTTC. Amino acid sequence: CSARESGWAKNIQYF. The chain recombines TRBV20-1 with TRBJ2-4; D remains ambiguous. The germline CDR1 and CDR2 sequences are DFQATT and SNEGSKA (reference sequence). The CDR3 covers 15 residues. V shed 0 bases and J shed 1 base, with 10 bases lying between them.

The chain uses TRBV3-1 and TRBJ1-1; 8 bases line up with TRBD1. Trimming cost V 5 bases and J 6 bases; bases outside gene matches: 14. There are 16 residues in the CDR3. Germline V gene sequence: CDR1 LGHDT, CDR2 YNNKEL (reference sequence). CDR3 nucleotide sequence: TGTGCCAGCAGCACCATTCTTGGACAGGGAGGCGCTGAAGCTTTCTTT. It specifies CASSTILGQGGAEAFF.

This clonotype has only a few counts. The chain employs TRBV5-1 and TRBJ2-1; D is ambiguous. Germline values: CDR1 SGHRS, CDR2 YFSETQ. The V end lost 6 bases, the J end lost 4 bases, and 20 bases lay between the germline ends. The CDR3 runs 16 residues. The CDR3 spells CASTELGTRAYNEQFF. The CDR3 nucleotides read TGCGCCAGCACGGAACTCGGTACAAGGGCTTACAATGAGCAGTTCTTC.

The chain recombines TRBV5-1 with TRBJ2-1; TRBD1 aligns across 7 bases. Trimming cost V 0 bases and J 8 bases; bases outside gene matches: 5. The CDR3 runs 14 residues. Germline V gene data show CDR1 as SGHRS and CDR2 as YFSETQ. This chain's CDR3 is CASSLAGQVHEQFF. DNA for the CDR3: TGCGCCAGCAGCTTGGCCGGACAGGTCCATGAGCAGTTCTTC.

This clonotype was seen only a few times. The genes are TRBV29-1 and TRBJ2-7; the match to TRBD1 covers 8 bases. The CDR3 runs to 14 residues. The junction had 14 bases not matched to a gene; V was cut back by 6 bases and J by 7 bases. Germline V gives CDR1 SQVTM, CDR2 ANQGSEA. The chain's CDR3 is CSVGAGTGGPEQYF. The CDR3, as DNA: TGCAGCGTCGGTGCCGGGACAGGAGGCCCGGAGCAGTACTTC.

The chain carries TRBV5-1 and TRBJ2-3; 9 bases match TRBD2. Unmatched junction bases numbered 14, after V lost 6 bases and J lost 3 bases. The CDR3 runs 17 residues. Germline assignment: CDR1 SGHRS and CDR2 YFSETQ. CDR3 sequence: CASIRLAGPSGTDTQYF. CDR3 nucleotide sequence: TGCGCCAGCATCCGTCTAGCGGGACCCTCGGGGACAGATACGCAGTATTTT.